This T cell receptor beta chain was recorded in a study of memory CD4+ T cells and cytomegalovirus serostatus. Some clones are missing from TCRdb's copy, which holds only in-frame ones; the method was immunoSEQ multiplex PCR. Among 58,000 or so clones listed, about 70% were seen once. Note on this clone: What it recognizes is unknown.

Findings of the study overall: Each of roughly 65 CMV-associated TCRbeta sequences occurred in one to five individuals.

The sort gate was single viable CD3+CD4+CD8-CD45RO+ cells for memory CD4+ T cells. Serum IgG to CMV pp150, pp28, p38 and p52 defined serostatus. CD4+ T cells were isolated by positive magnetic selection. The receptor comes from an adult in good health and CMV-seropositive. The sample consisted of memory CD4+ T cells from blood.

CDR3 amino acids: CASSWAGLTTEGYTF. DNA for the CDR3: TGTGCCAGCAGTTGGGCGGGCCTAACGACGGAGGGCTACACCTTC. The chain uses TRBV6-1 and TRBJ1-2; D uncertain. The CDR3 has 15 amino acids. With 5 bases removed from V and 8 bases from J, the gap between germline ends came to 21 bases. Germline loops: CDR1 MNHNS, CDR2 SASEGT.